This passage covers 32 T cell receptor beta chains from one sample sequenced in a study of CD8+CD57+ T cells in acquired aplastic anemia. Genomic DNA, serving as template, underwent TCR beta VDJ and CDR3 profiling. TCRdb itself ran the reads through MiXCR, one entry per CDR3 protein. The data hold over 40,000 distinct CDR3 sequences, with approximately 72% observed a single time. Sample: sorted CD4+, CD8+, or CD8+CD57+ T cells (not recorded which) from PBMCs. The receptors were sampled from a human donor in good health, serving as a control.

The CDR3 region has the DNA TGTGCCAGCAGCTTATCCCCTACCGACAGGTTGGAGATGAACACTGAAGCTTTCTTT. It specifies CASSLSPTDRLEMNTEAFF. V usage is TRBV7-6 and J usage is TRBJ1-1; TRBD1 might be the D (6 bases). The CDR3 spans 19 residues. Germline V gives CDR1 SGHVS, CDR2 FNYEAQ. V lost 2 bases to trimming and J lost 0 bases, with 22 bases between them.

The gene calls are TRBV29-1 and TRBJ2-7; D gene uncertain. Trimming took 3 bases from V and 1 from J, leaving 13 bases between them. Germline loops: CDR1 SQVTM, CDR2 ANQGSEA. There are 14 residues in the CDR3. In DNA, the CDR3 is TGCAGCGTTGACGGCTCCAAGTGGTCCTACGAGCAGTACTTC. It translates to CSVDGSKWSYEQYF.

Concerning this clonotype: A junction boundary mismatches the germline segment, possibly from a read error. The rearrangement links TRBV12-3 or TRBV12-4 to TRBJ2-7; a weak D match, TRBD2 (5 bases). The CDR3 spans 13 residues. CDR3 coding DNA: TGTGTCAGCACCCCCGGGCCAGAGGGCGAGCAGTACTTC. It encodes CVSTPGPEGEQYF.

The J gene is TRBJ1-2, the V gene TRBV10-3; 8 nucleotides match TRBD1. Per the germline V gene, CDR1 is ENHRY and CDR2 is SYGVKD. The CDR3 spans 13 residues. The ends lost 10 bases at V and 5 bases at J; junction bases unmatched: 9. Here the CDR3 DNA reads TGTGCCAGCCTCGGGACAGGACTTTATGGCTACACCTTC. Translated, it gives CASLGTGLYGYTF.

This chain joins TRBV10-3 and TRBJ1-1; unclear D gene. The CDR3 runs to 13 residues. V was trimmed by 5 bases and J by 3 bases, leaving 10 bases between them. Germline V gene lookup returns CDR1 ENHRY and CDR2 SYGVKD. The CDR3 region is CAISPHGDTEAFF. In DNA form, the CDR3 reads TGTGCCATCAGTCCACATGGGGACACTGAAGCTTTCTTT.

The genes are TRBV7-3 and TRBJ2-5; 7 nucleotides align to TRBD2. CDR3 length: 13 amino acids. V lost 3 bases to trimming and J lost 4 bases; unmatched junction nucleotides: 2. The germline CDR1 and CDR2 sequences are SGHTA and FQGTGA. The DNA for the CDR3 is TGTGCCAGCAGCTTTGCGGGGGTAGAGACCCAGTACTTC. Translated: CASSFAGVETQYF. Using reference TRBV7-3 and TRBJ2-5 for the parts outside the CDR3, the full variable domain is GAGVSQTPSNKVTEKGKYVELRCDPISGHTALYWYRQSLGQGPEFLIYFQGTGAADDSGLPNDRFFAVRPEGSVSTLKIQRTERGDSAVYLCASSFAGVETQYFGPGTRLLVL.

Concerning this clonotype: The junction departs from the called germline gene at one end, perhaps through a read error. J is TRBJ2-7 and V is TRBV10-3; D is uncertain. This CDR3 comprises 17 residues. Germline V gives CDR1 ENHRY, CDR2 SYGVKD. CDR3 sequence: CVISDPGSPGFRDEQYF. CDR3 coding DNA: TGTGTCATCAGTGACCCCGGCAGCCCGGGTTTTCGAGACGAGCAGTACTTC.

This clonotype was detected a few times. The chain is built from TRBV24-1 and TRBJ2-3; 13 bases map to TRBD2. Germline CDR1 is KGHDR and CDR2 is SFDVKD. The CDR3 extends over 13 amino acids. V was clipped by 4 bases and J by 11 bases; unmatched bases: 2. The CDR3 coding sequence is TGTGCCACCAGTGACGGGACTAGCGGGGTGCAGTATTTT. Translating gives CATSDGTSGVQYF.

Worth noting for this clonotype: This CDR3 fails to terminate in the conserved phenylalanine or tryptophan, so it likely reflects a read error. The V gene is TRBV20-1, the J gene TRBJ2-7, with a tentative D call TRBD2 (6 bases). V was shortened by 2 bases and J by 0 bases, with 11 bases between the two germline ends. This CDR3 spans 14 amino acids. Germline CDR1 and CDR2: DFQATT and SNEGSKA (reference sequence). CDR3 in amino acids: CSARFGGSSYEQYS. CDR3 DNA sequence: TGCAGTGCTAGATTCGGGGGTAGCTCCTACGAGCAGTACTCC.

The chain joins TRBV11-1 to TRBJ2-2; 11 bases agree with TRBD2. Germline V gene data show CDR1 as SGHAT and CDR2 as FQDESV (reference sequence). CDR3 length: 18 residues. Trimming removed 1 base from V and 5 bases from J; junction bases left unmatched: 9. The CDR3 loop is CASSLETLAGGWTGELFF. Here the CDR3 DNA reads TGTGCCAGCAGCTTAGAGACGCTAGCGGGAGGTTGGACCGGGGAGCTGTTTTTT.

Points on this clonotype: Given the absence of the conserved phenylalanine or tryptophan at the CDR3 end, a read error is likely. CDR3 sequence (DNA): TGTGCCAGCAGCCCTGGACTCTCCTATGAGCAGTACCTC. This gives the protein CASSPGLSYEQYL. The gene calls are TRBV5-4 and TRBJ2-7; D may be TRBD2 (5 bases). CDR3 length: 13 residues. CDR1 is SGHNT, CDR2 YYREEE, per germline (reference sequence).

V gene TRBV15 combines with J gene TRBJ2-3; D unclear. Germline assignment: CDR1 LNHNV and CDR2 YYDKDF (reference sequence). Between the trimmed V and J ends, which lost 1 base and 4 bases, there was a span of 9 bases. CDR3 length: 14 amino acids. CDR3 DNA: TGTGCCACCAGCAGAGTGCCGTCGGCAGATACGCAGTATTTT. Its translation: CATSRVPSADTQYF. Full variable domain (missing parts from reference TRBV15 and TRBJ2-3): DAMVIQNPRYQVTQFGKPVTLSCSQTLNHNVMYWYQQKSSQAPKLLFHYYDKDFNNEADTPDNFQSRRPNTSFCFLDIRSPGLGDTAMYLCATSRVPSADTQYFGPGTRLTVL.

The CDR3 bases are TGTGCCAGCAGGGCCACCCTGCTAGCGGGGGGGGCGCGAGAGACCCAGTACTTC. The encoded protein is CASRATLLAGGARETQYF. The J gene is TRBJ2-5, the V gene TRBV11-1; TRBD2 matches at 12 bases. Germline-derived CDR1 and CDR2 are SGHAT and FQDESV (reference sequence). The CDR3 loop spans 18 amino acids. J lost 4 bases, V lost 6 bases, and 15 bases had no gene match.

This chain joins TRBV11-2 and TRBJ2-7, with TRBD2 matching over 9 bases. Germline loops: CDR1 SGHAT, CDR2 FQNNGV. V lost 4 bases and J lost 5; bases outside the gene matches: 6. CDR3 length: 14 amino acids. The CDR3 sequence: CASSWGGRADEQYF. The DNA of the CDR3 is TGTGCCAGCAGCTGGGGCGGGAGGGCCGACGAGCAGTACTTC.

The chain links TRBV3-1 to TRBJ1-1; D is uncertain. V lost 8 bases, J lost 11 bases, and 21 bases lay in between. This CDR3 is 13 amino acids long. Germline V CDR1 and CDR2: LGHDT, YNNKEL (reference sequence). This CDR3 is CASRGSVGVFAFF. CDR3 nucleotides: TGTGCCAGCCGTGGGTCCGTTGGGGTCTTCGCTTTCTTT.

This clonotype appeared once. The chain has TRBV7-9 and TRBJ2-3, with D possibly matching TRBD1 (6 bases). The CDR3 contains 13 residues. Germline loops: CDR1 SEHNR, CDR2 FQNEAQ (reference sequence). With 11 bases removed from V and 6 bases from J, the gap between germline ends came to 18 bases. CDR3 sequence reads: CARAGQSRDTQYF. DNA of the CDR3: TGTGCCCGCGCAGGACAGTCGCGGGATACGCAGTATTTT.

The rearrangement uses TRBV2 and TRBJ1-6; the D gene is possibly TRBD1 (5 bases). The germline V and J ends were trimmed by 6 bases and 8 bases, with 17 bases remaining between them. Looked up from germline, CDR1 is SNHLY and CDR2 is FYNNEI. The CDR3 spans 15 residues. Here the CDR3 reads CASRDMGTFYSPLHF. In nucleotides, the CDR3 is TGTGCCAGCAGGGACATGGGGACGTTCTATTCACCCCTCCACTTT.

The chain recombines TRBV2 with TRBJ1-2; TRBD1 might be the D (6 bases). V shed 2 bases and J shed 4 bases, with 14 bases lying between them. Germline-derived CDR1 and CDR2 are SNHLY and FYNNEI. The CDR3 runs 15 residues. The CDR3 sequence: CASSESLQGGYGYTF. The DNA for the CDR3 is TGTGCCAGCAGTGAATCGTTACAGGGAGGCTATGGCTACACCTTC.

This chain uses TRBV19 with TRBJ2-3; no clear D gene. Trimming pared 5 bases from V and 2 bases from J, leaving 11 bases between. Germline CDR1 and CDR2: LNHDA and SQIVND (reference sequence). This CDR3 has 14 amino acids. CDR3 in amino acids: CASSVAPNTDTQYF. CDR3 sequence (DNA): TGTGCCAGTAGTGTGGCCCCCAACACAGATACGCAGTATTTT.

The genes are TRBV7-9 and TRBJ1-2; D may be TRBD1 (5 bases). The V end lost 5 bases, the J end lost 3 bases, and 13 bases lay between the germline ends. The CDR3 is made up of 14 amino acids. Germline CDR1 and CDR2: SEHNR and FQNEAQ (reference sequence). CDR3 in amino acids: CASSPGPTHYGYTF. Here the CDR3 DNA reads TGTGCCAGCAGCCCGGGACCTACACACTATGGCTACACCTTC.

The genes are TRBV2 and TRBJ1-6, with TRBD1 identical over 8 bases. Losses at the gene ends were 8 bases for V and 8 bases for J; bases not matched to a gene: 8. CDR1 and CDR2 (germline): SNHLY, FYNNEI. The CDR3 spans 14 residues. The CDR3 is CASRSGTGDSPLHF. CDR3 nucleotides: TGTGCCAGCCGGTCTGGGACAGGCGATTCACCCCTCCACTTT. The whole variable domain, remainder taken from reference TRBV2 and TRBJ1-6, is EPEVTQTPSHQVTQMGQEVILRCVPISNHLYFYWYRQILGQKVEFLVSFYNNEISEKSEIFDDQFSVERPDGSNFTLKIRSTKLEDSAMYFCASRSGTGDSPLHFGNGTRLTVT.

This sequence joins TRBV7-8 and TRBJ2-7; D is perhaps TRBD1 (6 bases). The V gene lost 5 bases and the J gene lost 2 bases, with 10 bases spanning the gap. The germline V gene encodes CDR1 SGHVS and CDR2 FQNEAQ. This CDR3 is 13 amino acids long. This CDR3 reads CASSRTVTYEQYF. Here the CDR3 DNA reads TGTGCCAGCAGCAGGACAGTCACCTACGAGCAGTACTTC. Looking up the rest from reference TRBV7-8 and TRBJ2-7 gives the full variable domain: GAGVSQSPRYKVAKRGQDVALRCDPISGHVSLFWYQQALGQGPEFLTYFQNEAQLDKSGLPSDRFFAERPEGSVSTLKIQRTQQEDSAVYLCASSRTVTYEQYFGPGTRLTVT.

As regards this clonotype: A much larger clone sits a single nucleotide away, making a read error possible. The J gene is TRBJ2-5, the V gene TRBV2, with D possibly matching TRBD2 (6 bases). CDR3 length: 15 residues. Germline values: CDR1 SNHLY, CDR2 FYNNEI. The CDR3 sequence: CAGSEYGTGVETQYF. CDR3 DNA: TGTGCCGGCAGTGAATATGGTACGGGGGTAGAGACCCAGTACTTC.

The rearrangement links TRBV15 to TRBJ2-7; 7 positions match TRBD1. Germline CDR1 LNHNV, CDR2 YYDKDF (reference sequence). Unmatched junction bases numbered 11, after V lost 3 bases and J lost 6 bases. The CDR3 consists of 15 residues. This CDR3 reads CATSSLDRARLEQYF. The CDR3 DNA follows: TGTGCCACCAGCAGTTTAGACAGGGCCCGACTCGAGCAGTACTTC.

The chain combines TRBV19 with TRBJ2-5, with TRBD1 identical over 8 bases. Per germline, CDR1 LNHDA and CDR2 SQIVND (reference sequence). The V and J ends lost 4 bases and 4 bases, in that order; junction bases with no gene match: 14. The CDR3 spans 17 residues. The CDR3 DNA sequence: TGTGCCAGTAGTAGACAGGGGCTAAACAATTTGGGAGAGACCCAGTACTTC. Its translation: CASSRQGLNNLGETQYF.

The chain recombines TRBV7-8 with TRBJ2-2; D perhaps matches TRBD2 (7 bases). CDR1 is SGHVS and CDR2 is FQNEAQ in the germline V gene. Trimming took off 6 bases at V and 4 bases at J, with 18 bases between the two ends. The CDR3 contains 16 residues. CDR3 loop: CASSLGAGAFTGELFF. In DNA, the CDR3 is TGTGCCAGCAGTCTAGGGGCGGGGGCCTTCACCGGGGAGCTGTTTTTT.

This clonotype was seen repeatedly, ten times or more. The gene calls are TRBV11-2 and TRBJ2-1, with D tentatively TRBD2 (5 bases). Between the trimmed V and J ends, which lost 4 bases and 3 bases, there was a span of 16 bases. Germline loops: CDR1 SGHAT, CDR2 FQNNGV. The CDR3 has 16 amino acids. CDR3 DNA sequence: TGTGCCAGCAGCTCTGGCCTTGCGAGCGGCTACAATGAGCAGTTCTTC. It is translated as CASSSGLASGYNEQFF.

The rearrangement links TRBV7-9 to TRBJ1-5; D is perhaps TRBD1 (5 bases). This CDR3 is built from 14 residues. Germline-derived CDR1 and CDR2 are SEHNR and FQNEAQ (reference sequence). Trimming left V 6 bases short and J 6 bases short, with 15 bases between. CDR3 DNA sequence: TGTGCCAGCAGTTATGGGGGGATAGGTCAGCCCCAGCATTTT. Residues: CASSYGGIGQPQHF. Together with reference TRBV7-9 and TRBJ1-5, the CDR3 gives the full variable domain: DTGVSQNPRHKITKRGQNVTFRCDPISEHNRLYWYRQTLGQGPEFLTYFQNEAQLEKSRLLSDRFSAERPKGSFSTLEIQRTEQGDSAMYLCASSYGGIGQPQHFGDGTRLSIL.

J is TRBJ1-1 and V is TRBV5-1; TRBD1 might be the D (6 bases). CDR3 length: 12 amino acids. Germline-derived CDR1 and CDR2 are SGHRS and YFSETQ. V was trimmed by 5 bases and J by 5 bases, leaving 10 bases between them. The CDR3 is CASSLRGTEAFF. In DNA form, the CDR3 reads TGCGCCAGCAGTCTGAGGGGGACTGAAGCTTTCTTT.

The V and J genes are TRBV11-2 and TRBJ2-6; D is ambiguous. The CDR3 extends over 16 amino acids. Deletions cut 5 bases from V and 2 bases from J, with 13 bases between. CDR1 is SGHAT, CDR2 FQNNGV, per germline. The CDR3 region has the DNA TGTGCCAGCAGCCTGAGTGGAGCTCCTGGGGCCAACGTCCTGACTTTC. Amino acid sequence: CASSLSGAPGANVLTF.

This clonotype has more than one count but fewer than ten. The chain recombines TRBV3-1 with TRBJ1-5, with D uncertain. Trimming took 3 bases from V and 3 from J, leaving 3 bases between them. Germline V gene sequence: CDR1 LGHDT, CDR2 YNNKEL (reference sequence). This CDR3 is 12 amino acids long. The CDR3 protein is CASSQDNQPQHF. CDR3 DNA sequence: TGTGCCAGCAGCCAGGACAATCAGCCCCAGCATTTT.

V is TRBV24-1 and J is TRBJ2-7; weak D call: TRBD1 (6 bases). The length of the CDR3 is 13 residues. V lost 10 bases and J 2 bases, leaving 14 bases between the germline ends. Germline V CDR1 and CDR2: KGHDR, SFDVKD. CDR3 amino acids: CATSRRTAYEQYF. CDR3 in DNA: TGTGCCACTAGTAGACGGACAGCCTACGAGCAGTACTTC.